What follows describes a single T cell receptor beta chain. Its antigen is still unknown. No base qualities exist here, and no much larger clone lies one base off it. Library preparation was by the immunoSEQ multiplex PCR assay. The immuneACCESS repertoire file appears here via TCRdb, limited to in-frame rearrangements. These files lack a portion of the clones; in checked studies, under half of the deficit traces to unresolved V genes, and the cause of the others is not known. This sample comprises 55,000 to 85,000 clones, roughly 89% of them detected only once. Of the sample, around 2% is held by the ten largest clones. V and J are truncated by 1 base and 7 bases respectively, leaving an intervening sequence of 13 bases. For CDR1 and CDR2, the germline V gene (reference sequence) lists SEHNR and FQNEAQ. The CDR3 runs 14 amino acids, cysteine and phenylalanine included. Left in the record is the CDR3 DNA by itself, 42 bases read in frame from the first base.

The data are from a study of T cell changes during pregnancy in multiple sclerosis (dated by TCRdb to the late 2010s). Regarding the complete study: In women with multiple sclerosis, the researchers looked at how the T cell repertoire shifted as pregnancy progressed.

The sequencing here drew on peripheral blood, taken in the second trimester of pregnancy. Here the chain combines TRBV7-9 and TRBJ1-1; the D gene remains uncertain. This TCR was sampled from a female donor with multiple sclerosis, enrolled in a pregnancy study. The bases are TGTGCCAGCAGCTTAGATTCGCGGCAGTTTGAAGCTTTCTTT. It is translated as CASSLDSRQFEAFF.